The present T cell receptor beta chain was sequenced within a study of shared T cell receptors in the human thymus. Profiled with immunoSEQ multiplex PCR; TCRdb holds only in-frame clones, not every one. The sample yields about 660,000 clones, around 87% seen once. These data were also reused for a study on human thymus T cells.

Sequenced: thymocytes. The receptor comes from a boy under two years old with a congenital heart defect.

The CDR3 spells CASSLYSGVGTRAYEQYF. The CDR3 nucleotides are TGCGCCAGCAGCTTGTATTCTGGGGTTGGGACTAGAGCCTACGAGCAGTACTTC. The chain recombines TRBV5-1 with TRBJ2-7; 8 positions agree with TRBD2. This CDR3 region has 18 residues. V lost 1 base to trimming and J lost 2 bases; unmatched junction nucleotides: 14. Germline V lookup: CDR1 SGHRS, CDR2 YFSETQ.